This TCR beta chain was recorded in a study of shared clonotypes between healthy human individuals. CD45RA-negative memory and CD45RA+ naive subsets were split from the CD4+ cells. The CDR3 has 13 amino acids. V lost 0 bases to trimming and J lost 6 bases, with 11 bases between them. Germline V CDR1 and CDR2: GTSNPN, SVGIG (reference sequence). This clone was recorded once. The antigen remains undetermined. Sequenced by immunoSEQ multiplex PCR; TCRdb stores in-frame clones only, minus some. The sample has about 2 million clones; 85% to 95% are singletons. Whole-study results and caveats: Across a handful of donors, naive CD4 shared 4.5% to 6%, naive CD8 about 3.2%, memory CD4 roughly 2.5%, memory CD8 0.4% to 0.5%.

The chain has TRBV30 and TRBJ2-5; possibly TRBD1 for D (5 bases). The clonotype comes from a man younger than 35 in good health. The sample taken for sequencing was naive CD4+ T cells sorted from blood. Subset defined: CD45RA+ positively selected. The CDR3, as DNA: TGTGCCTGGAGTGTACCCAGGGTTAAGACCCAGTACTTC. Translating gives CAWSVPRVKTQYF.